Listed below are T cell receptor beta chains from one sample, sequenced in a study of blood T cell repertoires in COVID-19. Method: immunoSEQ multiplex PCR; TCRdb's copy keeps in-frame clones and lacks some. The sample shows under 300,000 clones, almost 90% of them seen only once. Source material: peripheral blood. All receptors derive from an older woman with COVID-19, enrolled during active disease. The CDR3 runs from the conserved cysteine through the conserved F or W. The order of the fields is D gene, V gene, J gene, clone size, CDR3 protein, CDR3 DNA. A D gene is named only where the DNA matches it firmly. Clone size, where shown, is once, few, many, or a class for clones that have expanded.

d_call: TRBD1; v_call: TRBV30; j_call: TRBJ1-4; clone_size: .; cdr3_aa: CACALRHRTGGGTNEKLFF; cdr3_nt: TGTGCCTGCGCACTAAGACACCGGACAGGGGGCGGAACTAATGAAAAACTGTTTTTT
d_call: .; v_call: TRBV5-6; j_call: TRBJ1-5; clone_size: .; cdr3_aa: CASSAMLGGVNQPQHF; cdr3_nt: TGTGCCAGCAGCGCCATGTTGGGGGGGGTCAATCAGCCCCAGCATTTT
d_call: TRBD1; v_call: TRBV7-6; j_call: TRBJ2-5; clone_size: .; cdr3_aa: CASSAKRTGGLETQYF; cdr3_nt: TGTGCCAGCAGCGCAAAGAGAACAGGGGGCTTGGAGACCCAGTACTTC
d_call: TRBD2; v_call: TRBV3-1/TRBV3-2; j_call: TRBJ2-1; clone_size: .; cdr3_aa: CASSQYGGANEQFF; cdr3_nt: TGTGCCAGCAGCCAATACGGGGGGGCCAATGAGCAGTTCTTC
d_call: TRBD2; v_call: TRBV7-2; j_call: TRBJ2-4; clone_size: .; cdr3_aa: CASSVTGTKVNIQYF; cdr3_nt: TGTGCCAGCAGCGTCACCGGGACTAAAGTAAACATTCAGTACTTC
d_call: .; v_call: TRBV10-1; j_call: TRBJ1-1; clone_size: once; cdr3_aa: CASSESSSPKQPTNTEAFF; cdr3_nt: TGCGCCAGCAGTGAGTCGAGTTCCCCTAAACAGCCTACGAACACTGAAGCTTTCTTT
d_call: .; v_call: TRBV6-5; j_call: TRBJ1-1; clone_size: .; cdr3_aa: CASSRTENTEAFF; cdr3_nt: TGTGCCAGCAGTAGGACAGAGAACACTGAAGCTTTCTTT
d_call: TRBD1; v_call: TRBV7-2; j_call: TRBJ1-1; clone_size: .; cdr3_aa: CASSLAGQGWNTEAFF; cdr3_nt: TGTGCCAGCAGCTTAGCCGGACAGGGGTGGAACACTGAAGCTTTCTTT
d_call: TRBD1; v_call: TRBV6-5; j_call: TRBJ1-2; clone_size: .; cdr3_aa: CASSRGLGYGYTF; cdr3_nt: TGTGCCAGCAGTAGGGGGCTTGGATATGGCTACACCTTC
d_call: .; v_call: TRBV5-4; j_call: TRBJ2-2; clone_size: .; cdr3_aa: CASSGSFGLRNAGELFF; cdr3_nt: TGTGCCAGCAGCGGCTCATTCGGACTGAGGAACGCCGGGGAGCTGTTTTTT
d_call: .; v_call: TRBV2; j_call: TRBJ1-2; clone_size: .; cdr3_aa: CASSVQGVIYGYTF; cdr3_nt: TGTGCCAGCAGCGTACAGGGTGTGATTTATGGCTACACCTTC
d_call: .; v_call: TRBV19; j_call: TRBJ2-3; clone_size: .; cdr3_aa: CASSFMESTDTQYF; cdr3_nt: TGTGCCAGTAGTTTCATGGAGAGCACAGATACGCAGTATTTT
d_call: TRBD2; v_call: TRBV3-1/TRBV3-2; j_call: TRBJ2-1; clone_size: .; cdr3_aa: CASSQSLAGSNEQFF; cdr3_nt: TGTGCCAGCAGCCAGTCCTTAGCGGGGAGTAATGAGCAGTTCTTC
d_call: .; v_call: TRBV30; j_call: TRBJ2-1; clone_size: .; cdr3_aa: CAWAQDNEQFF; cdr3_nt: TGTGCCTGGGCCCAGGACAATGAGCAGTTCTTC
d_call: .; v_call: TRBV7-9; j_call: TRBJ1-4; clone_size: .; cdr3_aa: CASSSRAGVHEKLFF; cdr3_nt: TGTGCCAGCAGCTCCAGGGCGGGGGTACATGAAAAACTGTTTTTT
d_call: TRBD2; v_call: TRBV9; j_call: TRBJ2-5; clone_size: .; cdr3_aa: CASSVTTSLQETQYF; cdr3_nt: TGTGCCAGCAGCGTAACGACTAGCCTACAAGAGACCCAGTACTTC
d_call: TRBD2; v_call: TRBV4-2; j_call: TRBJ2-4; clone_size: .; cdr3_aa: CASSQGASGGAGDIQYF; cdr3_nt: TGTGCCAGCAGCCAGGGGGCTAGCGGGGGGGCCGGGGACATTCAGTACTTC
d_call: .; v_call: TRBV21-1; j_call: TRBJ1-5; clone_size: .; cdr3_aa: CASSANGEGRGQPQHF; cdr3_nt: TGTGCCAGCAGCGCCAACGGGGAGGGACGGGGTCAGCCCCAGCATTTT
d_call: TRBD1; v_call: TRBV4-1; j_call: TRBJ2-3; clone_size: .; cdr3_aa: CASSQEWPGQGSNTQYF; cdr3_nt: TGCGCCAGCAGCCAAGAGTGGCCGGGACAGGGTTCAAATACGCAGTATTTT
d_call: TRBD1; v_call: TRBV2; j_call: TRBJ1-4; clone_size: .; cdr3_aa: CARSEGGTGDEKLFF; cdr3_nt: TGTGCCAGAAGTGAGGGAGGGACAGGGGACGAAAAACTGTTTTTT
d_call: .; v_call: TRBV7-3; j_call: TRBJ2-2; clone_size: .; cdr3_aa: CASSLTWPPGELFF; cdr3_nt: TGTGCCAGCAGCTTAACGTGGCCCCCCGGGGAGCTGTTTTTT
d_call: .; v_call: TRBV6-2/TRBV6-3; j_call: TRBJ1-1; clone_size: once; cdr3_aa: CASSYQGVTEAFF; cdr3_nt: TGTGCCAGCAGTTACCAGGGTGTCACTGAAGCTTTCTTT
d_call: .; v_call: TRBV3-1/TRBV3-2; j_call: TRBJ2-5; clone_size: .; cdr3_aa: CASSQDHQGETQYF; cdr3_nt: TGTGCCAGCAGCCAAGATCACCAGGGGGAGACCCAGTACTTC
d_call: .; v_call: TRBV12-3/TRBV12-4; j_call: TRBJ1-6; clone_size: .; cdr3_aa: CASSGGGAPLHF; cdr3_nt: TGTGCCAGCAGCGGAGGGGGGGCCCCCCTCCACTTT
d_call: .; v_call: TRBV29-1; j_call: TRBJ1-1; clone_size: .; cdr3_aa: CSVSSGDLDTEAFF; cdr3_nt: TGCAGCGTTTCCTCGGGGGACTTGGACACTGAAGCTTTCTTT
d_call: TRBD1; v_call: TRBV19; j_call: TRBJ1-2; clone_size: .; cdr3_aa: CATYVQGRYGYTF; cdr3_nt: TGTGCCACCTACGTACAGGGGAGGTATGGCTACACCTTC
d_call: TRBD2; v_call: TRBV7-2; j_call: TRBJ2-5; clone_size: .; cdr3_aa: CASSALWGGETQYF; cdr3_nt: TGTGCCAGCAGCGCATTATGGGGGGGTGAGACCCAGTACTTC
d_call: .; v_call: TRBV6-5; j_call: TRBJ2-7; clone_size: .; cdr3_aa: CASSPQGPSYEQYF; cdr3_nt: TGTGCCAGCAGTCCACAGGGACCATCCTACGAGCAGTACTTC
d_call: .; v_call: TRBV27; j_call: TRBJ1-1; clone_size: .; cdr3_aa: CASGELNTEAFF; cdr3_nt: TGTGCCAGCGGTGAGCTGAACACTGAAGCTTTCTTT
d_call: .; v_call: TRBV2; j_call: TRBJ1-2; clone_size: once; cdr3_aa: CASRYQGFGYTF; cdr3_nt: TGTGCCAGCAGATATCAGGGGTTTGGCTACACCTTC
d_call: .; v_call: TRBV18; j_call: TRBJ1-2; clone_size: .; cdr3_aa: CASSPTSGYGYTF; cdr3_nt: TGTGCCAGCTCACCAACCTCCGGCTATGGCTACACCTTC
d_call: TRBD2; v_call: TRBV5-1; j_call: TRBJ2-7; clone_size: few; cdr3_aa: CASSLFSGGTSYEQYF; cdr3_nt: TGCGCCAGCAGCTTGTTTTCGGGAGGGACCTCCTACGAGCAGTACTTC
d_call: TRBD1; v_call: TRBV3-1/TRBV3-2; j_call: TRBJ2-7; clone_size: .; cdr3_aa: CASSQVPGGEQYF; cdr3_nt: TGTGCCAGCAGCCAAGTCCCAGGGGGCGAGCAGTACTTC
d_call: .; v_call: TRBV3-1/TRBV3-2; j_call: TRBJ1-5; clone_size: .; cdr3_aa: CASSHGASQPQHF; cdr3_nt: TGTGCCAGCAGCCATGGGGCGAGCCAGCCCCAGCATTTT
d_call: .; v_call: TRBV15; j_call: TRBJ1-4; clone_size: .; cdr3_aa: CATSRDEGGREKLFF; cdr3_nt: TGTGCCACCAGCAGAGATGAGGGCGGCCGTGAAAAACTGTTTTTT
d_call: .; v_call: TRBV5-4; j_call: TRBJ1-2; clone_size: few; cdr3_aa: CASSLVGGLGYTF; cdr3_nt: TGTGCCAGCAGCTTGGTCGGGGGTTTGGGCTACACCTTC
d_call: .; v_call: TRBV7-2; j_call: TRBJ2-3; clone_size: .; cdr3_aa: CASSPQSTTFPQYF; cdr3_nt: TGTGCCAGCAGCCCCCAGTCTACTACCTTTCCGCAGTATTTT
d_call: .; v_call: TRBV4-2; j_call: TRBJ1-3; clone_size: .; cdr3_aa: CASSQDQLGSGRNTIYF; cdr3_nt: TGTGCCAGCAGCCAAGATCAATTAGGAAGCGGTAGAAACACCATATATTTT
d_call: TRBD1; v_call: TRBV19; j_call: TRBJ1-6; clone_size: .; cdr3_aa: CASSIDRLTGVGSPLHF; cdr3_nt: TGTGCCAGTAGTATAGACCGGCTGACAGGGGTAGGTTCACCCCTCCACTTT
d_call: .; v_call: TRBV20-1; j_call: TRBJ1-6; clone_size: .; cdr3_aa: CSASRGFNSPLHF; cdr3_nt: TGCAGTGCTAGTCGGGGGTTCAATTCACCCCTCCACTTT
d_call: TRBD2; v_call: TRBV5-6; j_call: TRBJ2-2; clone_size: .; cdr3_aa: CASRLRPGGTGELFF; cdr3_nt: TGTGCCAGCAGGCTTCGGCCGGGGGGCACCGGGGAGCTGTTTTTT